This entry concerns a single T cell receptor (beta chain). The protocol was immunoSEQ multiplex PCR, while the TCRdb copy is restricted to in-frame clones and leaves out a portion. The table has about 110,000 clones, around 87% seen once. V was pared by 5 bases and J by 5 bases, with 15 bases between. From germline, CDR1 is GTSNPN and CDR2 SVGIG (reference sequence). The CDR3 consists of 13 residues. These data are taken from a study of blood T cell repertoires in COVID-19. At the level of the study: The origin of the acute and convalescent COVID-19 samples was the United States, Italy and Spain. PBMCs, B-cell-depleted T cells, or T cells provided the cDNA or gDNA that made up the material.

This TCR came from a woman at least 80 years old with acute or convalescent COVID-19. The rearrangement joins TRBV30 to TRBJ1-1, with D possibly being TRBD1 (5 bases). Sequenced: peripheral blood. The CDR3 region is CAWYRKTRTEAFF. Here the CDR3 DNA reads TGTGCCTGGTACAGGAAGACAAGGACTGAAGCTTTCTTT.